This TCR beta chain comes out of a study of blood T cells in healthy people across ages. Then a second PCR, running about 6 to 11 cycles, was carried out with a sample-barcoded 5' primer and a J-beta primer mix. A single record per CDR3 protein comes from TCRdb applying MiXCR to the 5' RACE reads. The data contain over a million distinct CDR3 sequences, almost 25% of them singletons. Concerning this clonotype: A read error may produce the germline difference seen at one junction end.

Per the germline V gene, CDR1 is SGHTA and CDR2 is FQGNSA. The CDR3 extends over 15 amino acids. Separately, the same data were catalogued under a study of T cells of mothers and their children. That publication notes: Thymic selection molds TCR recombination output in a comparable way in related and unrelated pairs.

This chain uses TRBV7-2 with TRBJ1-5; unclear D gene. The origin of this receptor is a girl aged 2-10 years in good health. The sequencing sample was made of blood. DNA of the CDR3: TGTGCCAGCAGCTTAGGAGTCTTAGAGCCCTCGTCAACGGATTTT. The encoded protein is CASSLGVLEPSSTDF.